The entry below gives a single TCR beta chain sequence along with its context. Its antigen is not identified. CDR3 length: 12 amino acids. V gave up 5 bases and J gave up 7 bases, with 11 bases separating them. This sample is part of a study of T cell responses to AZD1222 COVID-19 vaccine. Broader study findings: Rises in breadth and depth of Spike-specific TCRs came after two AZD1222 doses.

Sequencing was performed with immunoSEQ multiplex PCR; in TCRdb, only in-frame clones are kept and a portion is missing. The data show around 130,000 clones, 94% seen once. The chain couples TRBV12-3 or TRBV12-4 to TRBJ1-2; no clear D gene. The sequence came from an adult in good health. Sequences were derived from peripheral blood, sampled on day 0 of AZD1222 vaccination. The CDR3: CASSPAVGGYTF. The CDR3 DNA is TGTGCCAGCAGTCCAGCGGTCGGTGGCTACACCTTC.